This note documents a single T cell receptor beta chain sequence. No cognate antigen has been identified for it. Per-nucleotide qualities are absent, and no much larger clonotype sits a single base away. This sample was included in a study of cytomegalovirus exposure and HLA in healthy donors (dated by TCRdb to about 2017). Looking at the study overall: An earlier analysis of 587 of the donors reported more than 250 Gb of sequence data and some 100 million unique TCR beta sequences from about 200 million T cells. An early release covering about 600 HLA-typed donors comprised about 300 gigabases of sequencing data and 85 million to 100 million unique TCR sequences. Of the roughly 400 genotyped donors, approximately 83% fell in the genetic ancestry cluster associated with self-reported Caucasian donors. The study was designed to test whether signatures of past pathogen exposure could be identified by cataloging public T cell receptors. The study profiled the T cell repertoires of under 850 subjects by immunosequencing and related them to cytomegalovirus serostatus. A separate validation cohort of about 110 different subjects was used in addition to the approximately 700-subject first cohort. The study combined high-throughput TCR immunosequencing, statistical association of individual TCRs with disease status, and machine learning to predict cytomegalovirus infection status. A later analysis re-examined previously published TCR beta repertoires from around 670 donors and added high-resolution HLA genotyping to investigate patterns of TCR occurrence. In the later analysis, no new phenotypic data were used to find candidate immune exposures; instead, reliance was placed on TCR beta sequences and their occurrence across donors. In an earlier analysis of several hundred of the donors, high-throughput TCR beta sequencing was used to judge whether each TCR beta V gene segment behaved as functional or pseudogenic. Donor age, sex, ethnicity and CMV serostatus were compiled alongside the repertoire data. Genome-wide SNP genotypes for about 65% of the roughly 670 donors were used in a later genetic analysis, which treated that subset as a discovery cohort. Every repertoire in the discovery cohort had been generated on one and the same sequencing platform. HLA typing included class I and class II loci at four-digit resolution. The number of donors typed differed by locus, with 629-630 for A, B, C, DRB1 and DQB1, roughly 520 for DQA1, 606 for DPA1, and some 440 for DPB1. Four to six DR-DQ haplotypes were handled as single units for association and clustering, since linkage in the cohort was strong. Among several hundred genotyped donors of the cohort, an average of around 240,000 unique TCR beta nucleotide sequences was sequenced per donor, of which about 18% were non-productive.

The library was built by means of the immunoSEQ multiplex PCR assay. A mixture of 60 forward primers for TCR Vbeta segments and 13 reverse primers for TCR Jbeta segments was used in the multiplex PCR. The CDR3 region of rearranged TCR beta genes was amplified from genomic DNA with a multiplex PCR assay. Amplified TCR beta libraries were sequenced as 87-base-pair reads on the Illumina HiSeq System. The original pipeline was this. In a later analysis, tens of millions of unique TCR beta chains were counted across the approximately 670 repertoires, and around 10 million of these chains were shared by at least two donors. Raw reads were error-corrected and collapsed into unique sequences by a nearest-neighbor algorithm in which closely related sequences were merged to remove PCR and sequencing errors. CDR3 sequences were aligned to IMGT reference sequences to assign V, D and J gene segments. For a sequence to be retained, a match of at least six nucleotides was required to both a V gene segment and a J gene segment. A rearrangement counted as productive if the CDR3 had no stop codons and remained in frame with V and J, and every other rearrangement counted as non-productive. CDR3 was defined by IMGT convention, running from the second conserved V-encoded cysteine to the conserved J-encoded phenylalanine. In an earlier analysis of more than 550 of the donors, sequences lacking an unambiguous match to a single V gene segment were excluded. An earlier analysis of 587 of the donors called V segments functional above 56.7% productive rearrangements and segregating when the between-donor standard deviation exceeded 5%. A statistical classification framework was developed to diagnose cytomegalovirus status using the catalog of TCR beta chain sequences. In a later analysis, V and J genes were assigned by comparing TCR nucleotide sequences against IMGT/GENE-DB human TR gene sequences. Using the TCRdist pipeline, a later analysis assigned CDR3 sequences along with most-parsimonious VDJ recombination scenarios. A later analysis defined each TCR beta chain by its CDR3 amino acid sequence plus V-gene family, and excluded reads lacking a unique V-gene family. In a later analysis, around 600 highly shared, low-generation-probability nucleotide sequences were removed to address suspected cross-contamination and a sequencing artifact. In a later analysis, a clonal expansion index for each public chain was calculated from normalized within-repertoire ranks of inferred template counts. A later analysis computed generation probabilities with a VDJ recombination model fitted to out-of-frame rearrangements, and checked the results against IGoR. In a later analysis, TCR-TCR, TCR-HLA and TCR-CMV co-occurrence was scored with hypergeometric tests, and a repertoire-size bias correction was applied to TCR pairs. To estimate false discovery rates, a later analysis permuted the HLA or CMV assignments 20 times. In a later analysis, co-occurring TCRs were grouped with DBSCAN, and TCRdist sequence similarity was added when clustering was performed within HLA-allele-positive subsets. Co-occurrence clustering excluded repertoires with fewer than 30,000 or more than 120,000 public chains, plus five with anomalous nucleotide sharing. In TCRdb, the immuneACCESS table is reduced to in-frame sequences with V and J assigned. These tables do not hold every clone; where another copy was compared, an unresolved V gene accounts for under half, and the others remain unexplained. Clonal size and the V and J genes are those of that table, whereas D and trimming came from the DNA. The sample table contains approximately 170,000 clones; only one count was recorded for around two thirds of them. Roughly 2.9% of the sample is held by the ten biggest clonotypes.

The cohort consisted of 600 or so healthy bone marrow donors. At the time of sampling, every cohort member was nominally healthy, though immune exposures that went unrecorded were likely present. The donor tested CMV seronegative, placing the donor among the 300 to 450 seronegative members of the cohort. A peripheral blood sample was provided by each donor, and peripheral blood mononuclear cells were used for TCR beta sequencing. The Qiagen DNeasy Blood Extraction Kit was used to extract genomic DNA from the blood cell samples. The study at large found these results: A total of about 180 TCR beta chains were listed by the study as associated with cytomegalovirus. In vitro tests confirmed that a few of the cytomegalovirus-associated TCR beta chains recognize cytomegalovirus antigens. In a later analysis, HLA-associated TCR beta chains were found to be more clonally expanded and to have lower generation probabilities than equally common non-associated chains. A cluster of highly shared sequence variants was judged likely to be a technical artifact of the sequencing pipeline. In a later analysis, the rate of TCR association differed among HLA loci, with DRB1 alleles having the most associated TCRs and HLA-C alleles having the fewest. According to the authors, the approach could potentially be generalized to other disease states and immunological phenotypes. Over 15 rarely observed V segments, including chromosome 9 orphons, were excluded from the earlier analysis of some 590 of the donors because counts were too low. The only immune exposure information available for the cohort was CMV serostatus. The classifier was reported to diagnose cytomegalovirus status with high specificity and sensitivity in both the original and validation cohorts. According to a later analysis, most CMV-associated TCR beta chains appeared to be HLA-restricted, and the HLA associations seemed to be driven largely by CMV exposure. Correlated functional status among segregating V segments might be attributable to linkage disequilibrium, but an unknown experimental factor could not be ruled out. In a later analysis, 16,951 TCR beta sequences were associated with specific HLA alleles at a false discovery rate of 0.05. Because HLA typing was missing for some donors at each locus, association tests included only the typed subset. This cohort had only TCR beta chains sequenced, and the lack of alpha or paired-chain data limited which features could be detected. Presence/absence analyses assumed roughly uniform sequencing depth across donors, an assumption that may not hold. According to a later analysis, parvovirus B19, influenza, CMV and Epstein-Barr virus appeared linked to several top co-occurrence clusters. According to a later genetic analysis, donors in an Asian-associated ancestry cluster had fewer N-insertions in productive TCRs than the approximately 700-donor mean. A further reported finding was that TCR beta sequences accurately predicted the HLA-A and HLA-B alleles for most subjects in the first cohort. When HLA alleles, especially DR and DQ, strongly co-occurred, attributing TCR associations to individual alleles was difficult. While some public TCRs were present in many individuals, most TCR sequences turned up only very rarely across donors. Because the 87-base-pair reads could not distinguish some IMGT-functional V segments, including TRBV6-2 and TRBV6-3, those segments were excluded. In an earlier analysis of some 500 of the donors, most TCR beta V segments appeared in productive rearrangements about 87% or about 30% of the time, broadly matching IMGT annotations. In a later genetic analysis, a missense DCLRE1C variant was associated with V-gene and J-gene trimming of TCR beta chains, and the association was replicated in an independent cohort.

From V the trimming removes 5 bases and from J it removes 11 bases, while the gene matches leave 11 bases of the junction unaccounted for. The CDR3 sequence holds 13 residues, the cysteine and phenylalanine included. The only DNA kept is the CDR3, 39 bases in frame from the first base. From a lookup of the germline V gene, CDR1 and CDR2 are SGHTA and FQGNSA. The rearranged chain carries TRBV7-2 and TRBJ2-5, with 7 central nucleotides matching TRBD2. This receptor was obtained from a man aged 35-49 years in good health and CMV-seronegative. Sequenced: PBMCs. The DNA is TGTGCCAGCAGCCGAGGACCCTCGCGGGAGCAGTACTTC. The encoded protein is CASSRGPSREQYF.